This T cell receptor beta chain was retrieved from a study of blood T cell repertoires in COVID-19 (dated by TCRdb to about 2020). Study-level background: The collaborator samples originated in the United States, Italy and Spain and spanned the acute and convalescent phases of COVID-19. HLA class I and class II types, where available, came from metadata supplied by the sample provider rather than from assay-based typing. Sample metadata almost always included a de-identified subject ID, COVID-19 status, age in years and sex. The prospective study material was composed of cDNA or gDNA derived from T cells, B-cell-depleted T cells, or PBMCs. The repertoires were made available in a free public database intended to serve as a resource for research on the immune response to SARS-CoV-2. The dataset comprised deeply sampled blood TCRbeta repertoires from subjects exposed to, actively infected with, or recovered from COVID-19. Samples were obtained from the ongoing ImmuneRACE study (first 160 participants) and from some 1,200 subjects provided by 6 global collaborators.

Between the V and J ends, shortened by 0 bases and 5 bases respectively, the junction contains 10 bases. The CDR3, from cysteine to phenylalanine, totals 14 residues. Here the CDR3 DNA is all that survives: 42 bases in frame from base 1. The germline V gene provides CDR1 MNHEY and CDR2 SVGAGI. The immunoSEQ Assay, a bias-controlled multiplex PCR, was used to amplify TCRbeta CDR3 regions from genomic DNA. The authors processed their data as follows. Within the assay, amplification of reference gene primers was used to estimate how many nucleated cells each sample contained. To quantify the absolute abundance of each unique TCRbeta CDR3 rearrangement, sequence reads were collapsed and filtered. For each sample, productive Simpson clonality was calculated as the square root of Simpson's diversity index across productive rearrangements. TCRdb retrieved this table from immuneACCESS and kept in-frame rearrangements only. Not all clones are present; in checked studies, unresolved V genes account for under half, and no reason is known for the remainder. That table is the source of V, J and clone size, and D and trimming were worked out from the DNA. A total of about 80,000 clones appear in this sample, around 79% of them only once. More than 15% of the sample is taken by the ten largest.

A remark on this clone: The clone's antigen remains unknown. Per-base qualities were not stored, and no clone one base away is much larger.

The collaborating institutions used their own protocols to collect whole blood in K2EDTA tubes. For TCRbeta analysis, collaborator samples were shipped as frozen whole blood, as isolated PBMCs, or as DNA extracted from either sample type. The paper as a whole reports these results and caveats: Clinical and demographic metadata were provided uncurated, with the amount varying by source and participant.

The sample was peripheral blood. The sequence links TRBV6-5 to TRBJ2-5; the D gene is possibly TRBD1, with 5 bases matching. This sequence was found in a human donor in a cohort sampled during active COVID-19. The nucleotide sequence is TGTGCCAGCAGTTACTCGGCAGGGCGGGAGACCCAGTACTTC. Its translation reads: CASSYSAGRETQYF.